This T cell receptor beta chain is drawn from a study of T cells in Graves' hyperthyroidism and ophthalmopathy. Study background: At initial diagnosis, before any treatment had begun, peripheral blood was obtained.

Based on clinical symptoms, serum thyroxine and TRAb, thyroid ultrasound and orbital computed tomography, diagnoses were reached. A 10 ml volume of fresh peripheral blood provided the PBMCs. From RNA transcripts, TCR beta CDR3 regions were amplified. A set of HTBI primers served as the primers for a first-round RT-PCR of the TCR CDR3. From the multiplex PCR reads, TCRdb called clonotypes with MiXCR, one entry per CDR3 protein. The table records some 420,000 distinct CDR3 sequences, around 13% of them present only once. This clonotype was recorded many times. Germline V gene data show CDR1 as ENHRY and CDR2 as SYGVKD. Trimming took 3 bases from V and 6 from J; bases not matched to a gene: 7. The CDR3 has 14 amino acids.

Sample: blood. The receptor's source is a woman between 18 and 29 years old with Graves' hyperthyroidism. This sequence joins TRBV10-3 and TRBJ1-2, with 7 bases aligning to TRBD1. The CDR3 spells CAISDNQGENGYTF. DNA of the CDR3: TGTGCCATCAGTGATAATCAGGGGGAGAATGGCTACACCTTC.